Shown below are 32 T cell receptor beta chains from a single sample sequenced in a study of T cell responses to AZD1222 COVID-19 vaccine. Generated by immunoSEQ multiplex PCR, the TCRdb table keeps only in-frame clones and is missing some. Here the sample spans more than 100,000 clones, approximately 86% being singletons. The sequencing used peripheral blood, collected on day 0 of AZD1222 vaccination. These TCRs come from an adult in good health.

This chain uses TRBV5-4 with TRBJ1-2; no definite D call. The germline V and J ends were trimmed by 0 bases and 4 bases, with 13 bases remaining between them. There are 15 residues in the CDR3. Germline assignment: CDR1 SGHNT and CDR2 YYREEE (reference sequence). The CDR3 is CASSLVGVRGYGYTF. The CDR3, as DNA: TGTGCCAGCAGCTTGGTTGGGGTCAGAGGCTATGGCTACACCTTC.

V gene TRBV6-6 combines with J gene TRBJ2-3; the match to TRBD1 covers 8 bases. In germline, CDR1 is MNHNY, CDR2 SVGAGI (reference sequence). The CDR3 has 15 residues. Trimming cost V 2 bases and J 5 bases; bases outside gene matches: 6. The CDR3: CASSYPQDRGDTQYF. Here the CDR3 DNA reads TGTGCCAGCAGTTACCCCCAAGACAGGGGAGATACGCAGTATTTT.

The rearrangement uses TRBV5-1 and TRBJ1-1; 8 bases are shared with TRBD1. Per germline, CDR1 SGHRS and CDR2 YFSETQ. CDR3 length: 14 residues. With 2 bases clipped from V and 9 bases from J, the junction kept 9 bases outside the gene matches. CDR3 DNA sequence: TGCGCCAGCAGCTTTTCGGACAGGGAGGGGAAAGCTTTCTTT. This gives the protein CASSFSDREGKAFF.

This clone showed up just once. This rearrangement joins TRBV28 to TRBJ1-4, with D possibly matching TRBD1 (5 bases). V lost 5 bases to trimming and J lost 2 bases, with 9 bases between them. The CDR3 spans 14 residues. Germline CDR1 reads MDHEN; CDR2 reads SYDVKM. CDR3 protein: CASSPGGTNEKLFF. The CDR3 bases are TGTGCCAGCAGTCCCGGGGGGACTAATGAAAAACTGTTTTTT.

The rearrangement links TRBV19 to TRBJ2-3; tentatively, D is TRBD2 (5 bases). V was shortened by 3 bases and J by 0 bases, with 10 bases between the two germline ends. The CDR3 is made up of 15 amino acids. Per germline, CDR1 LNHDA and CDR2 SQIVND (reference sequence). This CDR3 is CASSIGVSSTDTQYF. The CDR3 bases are TGTGCCAGTAGTATCGGGGTATCTAGCACAGATACGCAGTATTTT.

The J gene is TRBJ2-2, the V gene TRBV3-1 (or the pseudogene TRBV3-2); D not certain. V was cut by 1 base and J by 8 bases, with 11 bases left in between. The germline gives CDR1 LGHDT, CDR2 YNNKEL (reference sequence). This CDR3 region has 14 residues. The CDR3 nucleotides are TGTGCCAGCAGCCAAGTCTCCGGCTGGGGGGAGCTGTTTTTT. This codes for CASSQVSGWGELFF.

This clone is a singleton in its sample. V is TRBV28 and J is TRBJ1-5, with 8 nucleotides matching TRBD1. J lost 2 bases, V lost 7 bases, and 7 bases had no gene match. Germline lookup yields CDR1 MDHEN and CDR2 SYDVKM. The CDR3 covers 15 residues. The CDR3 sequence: CASTPVGQGNQPQHF. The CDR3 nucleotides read TGTGCCAGCACCCCGGTGGGACAGGGCAATCAGCCCCAGCATTTT.

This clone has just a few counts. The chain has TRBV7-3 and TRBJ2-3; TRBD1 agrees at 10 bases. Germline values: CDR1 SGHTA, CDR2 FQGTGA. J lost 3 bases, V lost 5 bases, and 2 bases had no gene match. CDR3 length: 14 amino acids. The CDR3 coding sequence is TGTGCCAGCAGCCCGGGACAGGGGACAGATACGCAGTATTTT. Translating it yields CASSPGQGTDTQYF.

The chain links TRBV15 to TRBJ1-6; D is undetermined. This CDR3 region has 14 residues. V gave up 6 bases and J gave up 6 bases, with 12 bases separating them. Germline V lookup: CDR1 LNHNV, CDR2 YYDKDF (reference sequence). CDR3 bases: TGTGCCACCAGGTCGAGGGTTGGTAATTCACCCCTCCACTTT. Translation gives CATRSRVGNSPLHF.

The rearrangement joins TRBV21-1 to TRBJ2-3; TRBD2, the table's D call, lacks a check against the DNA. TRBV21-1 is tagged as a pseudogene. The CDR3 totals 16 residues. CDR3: CASSLIKRECADTQYF. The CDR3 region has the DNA TGTGCCAGCAGCCTAATCAAGCGGGAGTGTGCAGATACGCAGTATTTT.

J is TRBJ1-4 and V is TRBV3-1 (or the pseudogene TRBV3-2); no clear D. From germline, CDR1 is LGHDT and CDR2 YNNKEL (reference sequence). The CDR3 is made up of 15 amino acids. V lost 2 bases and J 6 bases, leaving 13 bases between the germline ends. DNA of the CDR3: TGTGCCAGCAGCCAAAGTACCCTTAGGCATGAAAAACTGTTTTTT. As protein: CASSQSTLRHEKLFF.

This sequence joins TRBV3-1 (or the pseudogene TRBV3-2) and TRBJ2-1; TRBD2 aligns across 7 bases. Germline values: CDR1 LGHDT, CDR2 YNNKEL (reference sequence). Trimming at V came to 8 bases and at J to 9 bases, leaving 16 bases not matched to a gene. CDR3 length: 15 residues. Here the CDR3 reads CASSALGASGAEQFF. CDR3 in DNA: TGTGCCAGCTCAGCCCTCGGTGCTAGCGGAGCTGAGCAGTTCTTC.

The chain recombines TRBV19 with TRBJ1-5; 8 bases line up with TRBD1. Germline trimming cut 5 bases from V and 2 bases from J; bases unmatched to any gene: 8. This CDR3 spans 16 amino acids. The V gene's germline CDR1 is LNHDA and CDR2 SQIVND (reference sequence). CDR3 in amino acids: CASSSSTGVGNQPQHF. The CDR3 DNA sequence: TGTGCCAGTAGTTCTTCGACAGGGGTTGGCAATCAGCCCCAGCATTTT.

DNA of the CDR3: TGCAGCGTCGACTCTGGAAACACCATATATTTT. It yields the protein CSVDSGNTIYF. The chain links TRBV29-1 to TRBJ1-3; D is undetermined. This CDR3 spans 11 amino acids. Trimming removed 6 bases at V and 0 bases at J, with 3 bases between. Per the germline V gene, CDR1 is SQVTM and CDR2 is ANQGSEA. Using reference TRBV29-1 and TRBJ1-3 for the parts outside the CDR3, the full variable domain is SAVISQKPSRDICQRGTSLTIQCQVDSQVTMMFWYRQQPGQSLTLIATANQGSEATYESGFVIDKFPISRPNLTFSTLTVSNMSPEDSSIYLCSVDSGNTIYFGEGSWLTVV.

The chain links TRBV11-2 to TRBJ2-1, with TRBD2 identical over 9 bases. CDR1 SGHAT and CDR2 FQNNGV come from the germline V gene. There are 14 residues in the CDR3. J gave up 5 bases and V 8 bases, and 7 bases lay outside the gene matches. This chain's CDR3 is CASAWTSANNEQFF. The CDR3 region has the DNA TGTGCCAGCGCCTGGACTAGCGCCAACAATGAGCAGTTCTTC.

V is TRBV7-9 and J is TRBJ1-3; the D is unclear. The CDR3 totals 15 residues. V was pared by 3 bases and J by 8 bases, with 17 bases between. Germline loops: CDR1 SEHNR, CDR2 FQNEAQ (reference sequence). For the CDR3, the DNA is TGTGCCAGCAGCTTCCGCCTAAACCGGACGGACACCATATATTTT. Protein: CASSFRLNRTDTIYF.

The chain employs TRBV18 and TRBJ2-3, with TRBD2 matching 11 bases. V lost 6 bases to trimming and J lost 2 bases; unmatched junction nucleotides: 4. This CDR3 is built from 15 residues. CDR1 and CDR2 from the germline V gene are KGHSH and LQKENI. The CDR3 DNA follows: TGTGCCAGCTCCACACTAGCGGGGGACACAGATACGCAGTATTTT. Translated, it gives CASSTLAGDTDTQYF.

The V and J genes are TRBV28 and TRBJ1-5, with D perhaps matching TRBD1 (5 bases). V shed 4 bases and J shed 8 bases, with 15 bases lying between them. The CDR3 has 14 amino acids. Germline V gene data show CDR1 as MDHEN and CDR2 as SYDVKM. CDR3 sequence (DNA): TGTGCCAGCAGTTCCGAAAGGGGCAGGGAGCCCCAGCATTTT. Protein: CASSSERGREPQHF.

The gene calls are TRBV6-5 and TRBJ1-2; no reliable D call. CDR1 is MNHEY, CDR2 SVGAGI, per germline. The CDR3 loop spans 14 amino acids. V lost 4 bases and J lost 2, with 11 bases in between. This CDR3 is CASSSLGLNYGYTF. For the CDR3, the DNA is TGTGCCAGCAGTTCTTTAGGCCTCAACTATGGCTACACCTTC.

The CDR3 nucleotides read TGTGCCAGCAGCTTGAAAATGTGGGCAGACCAAGAGACCCAGTACTTC. Amino acids: CASSLKMWADQETQYF. This rearrangement joins TRBV5-5 to TRBJ2-5; D unclear. There are 16 residues in the CDR3. Trimming took off 1 base at V and 0 bases at J, with 13 bases between the two ends. Germline CDR1 reads SGHKS; CDR2 reads YYEKEE (reference sequence).

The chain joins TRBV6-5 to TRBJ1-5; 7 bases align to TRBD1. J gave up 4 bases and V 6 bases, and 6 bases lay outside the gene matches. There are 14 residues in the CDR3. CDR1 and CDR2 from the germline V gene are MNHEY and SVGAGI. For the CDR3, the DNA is TGTGCCAGCAGGACTCAGGGGGTGAATCAGCCCCAGCATTTT. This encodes CASRTQGVNQPQHF.

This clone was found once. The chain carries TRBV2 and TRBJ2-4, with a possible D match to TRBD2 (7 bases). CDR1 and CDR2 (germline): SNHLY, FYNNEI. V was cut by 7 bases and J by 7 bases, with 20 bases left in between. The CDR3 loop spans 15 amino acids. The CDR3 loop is CASTQRGAGANIQYF. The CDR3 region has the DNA TGTGCCAGCACCCAAAGGGGGGCGGGAGCGAACATTCAGTACTTC.

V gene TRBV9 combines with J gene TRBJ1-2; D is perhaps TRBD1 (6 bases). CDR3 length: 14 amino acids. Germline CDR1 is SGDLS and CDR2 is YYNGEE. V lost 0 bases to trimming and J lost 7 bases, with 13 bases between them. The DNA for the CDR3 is TGTGCCAGCAGCGTAGGGACAGAAGGCGGTGGCTACACCTTC. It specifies CASSVGTEGGGYTF.

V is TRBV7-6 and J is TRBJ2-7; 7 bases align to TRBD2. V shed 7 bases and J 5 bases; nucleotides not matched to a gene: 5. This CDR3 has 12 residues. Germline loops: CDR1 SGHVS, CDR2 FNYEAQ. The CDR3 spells CASTGGKDEQYF. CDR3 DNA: TGTGCCAGCACCGGGGGGAAGGACGAGCAGTACTTC. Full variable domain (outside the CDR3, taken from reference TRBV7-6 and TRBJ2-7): GAGVSQSPRYKVTKRGQDVALRCDPISGHVSLYWYRQALGQGPEFLTYFNYEAQQDKSGLPNDRFSAERPEGSISTLTIQRTEQRDSAMYRCASTGGKDEQYFGPGTRLTVT.

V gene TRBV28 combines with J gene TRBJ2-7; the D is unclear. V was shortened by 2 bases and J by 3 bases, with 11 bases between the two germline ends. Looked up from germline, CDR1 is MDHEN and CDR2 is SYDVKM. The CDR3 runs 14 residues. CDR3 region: CASSLTPVHYEQYF. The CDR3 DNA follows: TGTGCCAGCAGTTTAACCCCAGTGCACTACGAGCAGTACTTC.

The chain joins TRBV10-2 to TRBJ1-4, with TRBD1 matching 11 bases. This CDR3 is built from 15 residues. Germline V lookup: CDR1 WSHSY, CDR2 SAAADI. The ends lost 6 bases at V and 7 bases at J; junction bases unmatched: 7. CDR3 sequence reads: CASSRGQGASEKLFF. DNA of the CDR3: TGCGCCAGCAGCCGAGGACAGGGGGCAAGTGAAAAACTGTTTTTT.

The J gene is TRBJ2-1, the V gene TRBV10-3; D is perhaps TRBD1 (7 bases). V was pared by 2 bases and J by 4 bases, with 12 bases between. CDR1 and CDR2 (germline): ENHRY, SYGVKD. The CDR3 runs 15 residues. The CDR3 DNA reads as TGTGCCATCAGTGAGGATTCAGGGGGGTACAATGAGCAGTTCTTC. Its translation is CAISEDSGGYNEQFF.

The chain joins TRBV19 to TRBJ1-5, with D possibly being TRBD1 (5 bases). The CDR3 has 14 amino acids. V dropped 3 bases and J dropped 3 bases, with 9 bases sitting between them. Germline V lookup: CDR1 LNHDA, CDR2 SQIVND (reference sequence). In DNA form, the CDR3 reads TGTGCCAGTAGTATCGACAGTTCCAATCAGCCCCAGCATTTT. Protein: CASSIDSSNQPQHF.

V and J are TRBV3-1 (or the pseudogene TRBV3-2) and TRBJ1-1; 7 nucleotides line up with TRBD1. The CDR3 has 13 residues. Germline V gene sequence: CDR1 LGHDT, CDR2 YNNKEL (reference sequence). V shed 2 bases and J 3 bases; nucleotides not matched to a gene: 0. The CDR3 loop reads CASSQTGDTEAFF. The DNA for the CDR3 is TGTGCCAGCAGCCAAACAGGGGACACTGAAGCTTTCTTT.

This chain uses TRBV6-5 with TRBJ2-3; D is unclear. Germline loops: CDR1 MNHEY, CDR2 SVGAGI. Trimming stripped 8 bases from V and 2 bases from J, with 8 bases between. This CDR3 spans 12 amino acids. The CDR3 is CASGVFTDTQYF. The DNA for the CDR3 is TGTGCCAGCGGGGTCTTCACAGATACGCAGTATTTT.

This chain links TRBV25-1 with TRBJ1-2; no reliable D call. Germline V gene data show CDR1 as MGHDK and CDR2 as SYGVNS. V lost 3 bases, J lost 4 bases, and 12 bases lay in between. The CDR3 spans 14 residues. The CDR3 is CASSDVRAVYGYTF. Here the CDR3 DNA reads TGTGCCAGCAGTGATGTGAGGGCAGTCTATGGCTACACCTTC.

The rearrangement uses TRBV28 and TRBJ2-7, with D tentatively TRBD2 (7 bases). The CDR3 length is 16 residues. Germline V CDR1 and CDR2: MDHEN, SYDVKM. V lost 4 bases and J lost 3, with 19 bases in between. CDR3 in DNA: TGTGCCAGCAGTTCCCCACGAGGGGGGGGCCACTACGAGCAGTACTTC. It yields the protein CASSSPRGGGHYEQYF.